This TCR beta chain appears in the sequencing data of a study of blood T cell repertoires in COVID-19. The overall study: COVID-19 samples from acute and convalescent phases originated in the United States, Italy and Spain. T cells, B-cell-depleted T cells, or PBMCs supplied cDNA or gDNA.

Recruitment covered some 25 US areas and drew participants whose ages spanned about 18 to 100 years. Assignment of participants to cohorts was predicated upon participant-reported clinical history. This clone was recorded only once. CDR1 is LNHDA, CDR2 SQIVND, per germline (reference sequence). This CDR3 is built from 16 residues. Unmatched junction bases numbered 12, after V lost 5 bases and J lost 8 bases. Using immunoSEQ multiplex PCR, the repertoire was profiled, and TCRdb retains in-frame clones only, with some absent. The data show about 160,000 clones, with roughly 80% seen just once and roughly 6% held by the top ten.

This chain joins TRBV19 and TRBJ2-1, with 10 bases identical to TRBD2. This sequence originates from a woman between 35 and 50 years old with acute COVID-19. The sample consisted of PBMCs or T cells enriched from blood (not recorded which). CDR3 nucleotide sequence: TGTGCCAGTAGTGTTCGTTCTAGCGGGAGCATCGATGAGCAGTTCTTC. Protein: CASSVRSSGSIDEQFF.